A single sample gave rise to the 24 T cell receptor beta chains below, sequenced in a study of response to subunit inactivated influenza vaccine. TCRdb itself ran the RT-PCR reads through MiXCR, one entry per CDR3 protein. This sample has about 500,000 distinct CDR3 sequences, with approximately 16% found just once. Material: CD4+ T cells sorted from PBMCs, obtained about 23 months after vaccination. Receptors were obtained from a man aged 50 to 69 who received an inactivated influenza vaccine.

There are a few counts of this clonotype. The J gene is TRBJ2-7, the V gene TRBV28; tentative D call: TRBD2 (5 bases). Germline CDR1 is MDHEN and CDR2 is SYDVKM. V was trimmed by 7 bases and J by 3 bases, leaving 13 bases between them. The CDR3 is made up of 13 amino acids. The DNA of the CDR3 is TGTGCCAGCACCCGGGGTAGCGACTACGAGCAGTACTTC. It is translated as CASTRGSDYEQYF.

In this sample, this clonotype turned up a few times. This chain uses TRBV20-1 with TRBJ2-7, with D tentatively TRBD1 or TRBD2 (5 bases each). Looked up from germline, CDR1 is DFQATT and CDR2 is SNEGSKA (reference sequence). This CDR3 has 15 amino acids. V lost 3 bases and J 6 bases, leaving 21 bases between the germline ends. The CDR3 DNA sequence: TGCAGTGCTAGCCATCCGGGACCTCAAAGTCCCGAGCAGTACTTC. Translating it yields CSASHPGPQSPEQYF.

The chain joins TRBV5-1 to TRBJ2-5; 7 bases are a match to TRBD1. Trimming took 3 bases from V and 2 from J; bases not matched to a gene: 4. The CDR3 contains 14 residues. Germline CDR1 SGHRS, CDR2 YFSETQ. CDR3: CASSWGTDQETQYF. The DNA for the CDR3 is TGCGCCAGCAGCTGGGGGACAGATCAAGAGACCCAGTACTTC.

This clonotype was seen more than once but under ten times. The rearrangement uses TRBV4-3 and TRBJ1-1; 8 bases map to TRBD1. Losses at the gene ends were 0 bases for V and 0 bases for J; bases not matched to a gene: 12. From germline, CDR1 is LGHNA and CDR2 YSLEER. The CDR3 runs 19 residues. CDR3 residues: CASSQDLGRPGGLNTEAFF. CDR3 sequence (DNA): TGCGCCAGCAGCCAAGATCTTGGTCGGCCAGGGGGCCTGAACACTGAAGCTTTCTTT.

This chain connects TRBV20-1 to TRBJ1-6; no clear D. Trimming cost V 3 bases and J 6 bases, with 15 bases left between them. The CDR3 contains 15 residues. Germline lookup yields CDR1 DFQATT and CDR2 SNEGSKA (reference sequence). The CDR3 loop reads CSARLETWANSPLHF. The CDR3 bases are TGCAGTGCTAGGCTTGAGACCTGGGCTAATTCACCCCTCCACTTT.

This clonotype was observed a few times. The chain employs TRBV5-1 and TRBJ2-5; the match to TRBD1 covers 12 bases. Unmatched junction bases numbered 8, after V lost 4 bases and J lost 1 base. This CDR3 comprises 17 residues. Germline CDR1 and CDR2: SGHRS and YFSETQ. In nucleotides, the CDR3 is TGCGCCAGCAGCCCCGCCGGGACAGGGGGCCTCCAAGAGACCCAGTACTTC. It translates to CASSPAGTGGLQETQYF.

In this sample, this clonotype turned up a few times. The chain uses TRBV6-1 and TRBJ2-3; D remains ambiguous. The CDR3 loop spans 14 amino acids. CDR1 is MNHNS, CDR2 SASEGT, per germline. Between the trimmed V and J ends, which lost 8 bases and 7 bases, there was a span of 19 bases. The CDR3 protein is CASGTKGTGYTQYF. The CDR3 DNA reads as TGTGCCAGCGGAACCAAGGGAACGGGTTATACGCAGTATTTT.

This clonotype was seen ten or more times. The chain uses TRBV7-2 and TRBJ1-5; tentative D call: TRBD1 (6 bases). The CDR3 runs 15 residues. Trimming cost V 5 bases and J 5 bases, with 16 bases left between them. CDR1 is SGHTA, CDR2 FQGNSA, per germline. The CDR3 region is CASSRGGAQHQPQHF. The CDR3 bases are TGTGCCAGCAGCCGGGGGGGGGCTCAGCATCAGCCCCAGCATTTT.

The chain has TRBV30 and TRBJ2-5, with D possibly TRBD1 on 8 matching bases. Trimming shortened V by 0 bases and J by 7 bases, and 15 bases separated the two germline ends. This CDR3 is 14 amino acids long. Germline CDR1 and CDR2: GTSNPN and SVGIG (reference sequence). The CDR3 DNA is TGTGCCTGGAGTGTACCAGGGGGCGGGGGGACCCAGTACTTC. This gives the protein CAWSVPGGGGTQYF.

This chain uses TRBV6-1 with TRBJ1-1; D ambiguous. Trimming removed 4 bases at V and 1 base at J, with 13 bases between. CDR3 length: 15 amino acids. CDR1 is MNHNS, CDR2 SASEGT, per germline. CDR3 bases: TGTGCCAGCAGTGGCTCCGGGCAGGCGAACACTGAAGCTTTCTTT. It translates to CASSGSGQANTEAFF.

The chain uses TRBV5-5 and TRBJ2-1; possible D gene TRBD2, 6 bases. V was shortened by 0 bases and J by 12 bases, with 22 bases between the two germline ends. The CDR3 runs to 16 residues. Germline assignment: CDR1 SGHKS and CDR2 YYEKEE (reference sequence). The DNA of the CDR3 is TGTGCCAGCAGCTTGGACGTGGGAGGTCCCGCCTGGGTGCAGTTCTTC. Translation: CASSLDVGGPAWVQFF. Supplemented by reference TRBV5-5 and TRBJ2-1, the full variable domain reads DAGVTQSPTHLIKTRGQQVTLRCSPISGHKSVSWYQQVLGQGPQFIFQYYEKEERGRGNFPDRFSARQFPNYSSELNVNALLLGDSALYLCASSLDVGGPAWVQFFGPGTRLTVL.

Only a few counts were recorded for this clonotype. The CDR3 sequence: CSAHRAGNTEAFF. CDR3 DNA sequence: TGCAGTGCGCACAGGGCGGGGAACACTGAAGCTTTCTTT. V is TRBV20-1 and J is TRBJ1-1; D is perhaps TRBD1 (6 bases). The CDR3 covers 13 residues. Germline CDR1 reads DFQATT; CDR2 reads SNEGSKA (reference sequence). Trimming took 6 bases from V and 1 from J, leaving 12 bases between them.

This clonotype showed up just a few times. V and J are TRBV6-5 and TRBJ2-1; D possibly corresponds to TRBD2 (5 bases). The CDR3 length is 15 residues. CDR1 is MNHEY and CDR2 is SVGAGI in the germline V gene. Trimming took off 6 bases at V and 4 bases at J, with 16 bases between the two ends. This chain's CDR3 is CASSYDASGYNEQFF. The CDR3 DNA reads as TGTGCCAGCAGCTACGACGCCAGCGGATACAATGAGCAGTTCTTC.

This clonotype has just a few counts. The rearrangement joins TRBV6-2 or TRBV6-3 to TRBJ1-1, with D unresolved. Germline CDR1 MNHEY, CDR2 SVGEGT. This CDR3 spans 14 amino acids. Trimming shortened V by 7 bases and J by 0 bases, and 12 bases separated the two germline ends. The CDR3, as DNA: TGTGCCAGCAAGCCACCACTTCTGAACACTGAAGCTTTCTTT. It is translated as CASKPPLLNTEAFF.

The rearrangement joins TRBV30 to TRBJ2-3; D perhaps matches TRBD2 (6 bases). Germline CDR1 is GTSNPN and CDR2 is SVGIG (reference sequence). The V end was cut by 4 bases, the J end by 1 base, with 12 bases between. The CDR3 is made up of 14 amino acids. The CDR3 DNA reads TGTGCCTGGATCGAGCGGGTCCGCACAGATACGCAGTATTTT. Residues: CAWIERVRTDTQYF.

This clonotype has more than one count but fewer than ten. V and J are TRBV28 and TRBJ2-7; 7 bases line up with TRBD1. Trimming removed 7 bases from V and 9 bases from J; junction bases left unmatched: 15. The CDR3 is 14 amino acids. Germline CDR1 reads MDHEN; CDR2 reads SYDVKM. The DNA for the CDR3 is TGTGCCAGCACTGCCGGGACAGCCCCGTTGAGGCAGTACTTC. This codes for CASTAGTAPLRQYF.

This clonotype showed up just a few times. J is TRBJ2-7 and V is TRBV20-1, with 13 bases aligning to TRBD2. The CDR3 has 15 residues. V was clipped by 2 bases and J by 2 bases; unmatched bases: 3. Germline CDR1 and CDR2: DFQATT and SNEGSKA (reference sequence). CDR3 bases: TGCAGTGCTAGAATTGGACTAGCGGGGGCCTACGAGCAGTACTTC. Its protein is CSARIGLAGAYEQYF.

The chain has TRBV5-1 and TRBJ2-5, with D perhaps being TRBD1 or TRBD2 (5 bases each). The germline V gene has CDR1 SGHRS and CDR2 YFSETQ. This CDR3 spans 14 amino acids. Between the trimmed V and J ends, which lost 4 bases and 4 bases, there was a span of 14 bases. CDR3 coding DNA: TGCGCCAGCAGCGCAGGGACCGACGTAGAGACCCAGTACTTC. Encoded protein: CASSAGTDVETQYF.

The chain carries TRBV5-1 and TRBJ2-3; D is possibly TRBD2 (7 bases). Trimming took 0 bases from V and 1 from J, leaving 12 bases between them. The V gene's germline CDR1 is SGHRS and CDR2 YFSETQ. The CDR3 is 16 amino acids. This chain's CDR3 is CASSLAPGGRTDTQYF. DNA for the CDR3: TGCGCCAGCAGCTTGGCCCCGGGGGGCCGCACAGATACGCAGTATTTT.

This clonotype was detected only a few times. The chain combines TRBV5-1 with TRBJ1-1; D is perhaps TRBD1 (5 bases). The CDR3 has 15 residues. Trimming took off 1 base at V and 5 bases at J, with 15 bases between the two ends. In germline, CDR1 is SGHRS, CDR2 YFSETQ. The CDR3 spells CASSLNQGQGTEAFF. CDR3 nucleotides: TGCGCCAGCAGCTTGAATCAGGGTCAGGGTACTGAAGCTTTCTTT.

This clonotype was counted a few times. This rearrangement joins TRBV25-1 to TRBJ2-3, with D maybe TRBD1 (6 bases). Trimming left V 6 bases short and J 3 bases short, with 13 bases between. Per germline, CDR1 MGHDK and CDR2 SYGVNS. CDR3 length: 14 residues. CDR3 sequence: CASRGDIPTDTQYF. As DNA, the CDR3 is TGTGCCAGCAGGGGGGACATCCCTACAGATACGCAGTATTTT.

The chain joins TRBV4-2 to TRBJ2-1, with D tentatively TRBD2 (6 bases). The germline gives CDR1 LGHNA, CDR2 YNFKEQ. There are 15 residues in the CDR3. With 1 base removed from V and 5 bases from J, the gap between germline ends came to 12 bases. The CDR3: CASSQGRTGDNEQFF. The CDR3 nucleotides are TGTGCCAGCAGCCAAGGCAGGACGGGAGACAATGAGCAGTTCTTC.

The CDR3 coding sequence is TGTGCCATCAGTGAGTCCACCCCAGGACGAGGCTACACCTTC. It yields the protein CAISESTPGRGYTF. The rearrangement joins TRBV10-3 to TRBJ1-2, with unresolved D. V was shortened by 0 bases and J by 8 bases, with 13 bases between the two germline ends. Germline V gene data show CDR1 as ENHRY and CDR2 as SYGVKD. The CDR3 sequence is 14 residues long.

The chain links TRBV7-2 to TRBJ2-7, with a weak D call TRBD2 (5 bases). Per the germline V gene, CDR1 is SGHTA and CDR2 is FQGNSA. The CDR3 is 11 amino acids. V lost 1 base and J 9 bases, leaving 7 bases between the germline ends. The CDR3 coding sequence is TGTGCCAGCAGCTTAGGGGGAGCGCAGTACTTC. Amino acids: CASSLGGAQYF.